These 2 T cell receptor beta chains originate from one sample sequenced in a study of long-term antiretroviral therapy in people with HIV. Runs used v3.0 of the immunoSEQ assay and were done at survey level. Sequencing used immunoSEQ multiplex PCR; TCRdb keeps in-frame clones, though not all of them. The sample shows fewer than 45,000 clones, 94% of them seen only once. The material sequenced was unsorted PBMCs, taken 4.1 years after starting antiretroviral therapy. Receptors were obtained from a woman aged 50 to 60 with HIV.

This clone has just one count. The gene calls are TRBV2 and TRBJ1-1; 7 bases are a match to TRBD1. From germline, CDR1 is SNHLY and CDR2 FYNNEI. This CDR3 is built from 14 residues. Trimming took 6 bases from V and 0 from J; bases not matched to a gene: 4. CDR3 sequence: CASRGQIMNTEAFF. The CDR3 DNA follows: TGTGCCAGCAGGGGACAGATCATGAACACTGAAGCTTTCTTT.

The rearrangement joins TRBV7-9 to TRBJ2-7; TRBD2 agrees at 7 bases. Germline CDR1 reads SEHNR; CDR2 reads FQNEAQ (reference sequence). Losses at the gene ends were 4 bases for V and 0 bases for J; bases not matched to a gene: 3. The CDR3 covers 14 residues. CDR3 protein: CASSSSGGSYEQYF. CDR3 DNA sequence: TGTGCCAGCAGCTCCTCGGGGGGCTCCTACGAGCAGTACTTC.